This TCR beta chain was identified in a study of response to subunit inactivated influenza vaccine. Regarding the study as a whole: It was the authors' suggestion that each seasonal influenza vaccination recruits few new T cells.

As for this clonotype: Its antigen is unidentified.

The CDR3 contains 13 residues. CDR1 and CDR2 (germline): LNHNV, YYDKDF (reference sequence). V was clipped by 2 bases and J by 11 bases, with 15 bases between them. Via MiXCR, TCRdb re-called the RT-PCR reads, giving one row per CDR3 protein. The sample holds around 580,000 distinct CDR3 sequences, 14% seen once. Material: PBMCs from blood, obtained 11 to 12 days after vaccination. The chain has TRBV15 and TRBJ1-1; D possibly corresponds to TRBD1 (6 bases). This receptor was obtained from a man aged 45 to 65 who received an inactivated influenza vaccine. CDR3 DNA: TGTGCCACCAGCAGAAAACAGGGAGGGAAGGCTTTCTTT. This translates into CATSRKQGGKAFF.